A selection of T cell receptor beta chains follows, all from one sample in a study of cytomegalovirus exposure and HLA in healthy donors. This table comes from immunoSEQ multiplex PCR, and its TCRdb copy is limited to in-frame clones, with some not included. Among around 130,000 clones listed, 80% to 90% were seen once. The sample consisted of PBMCs. The receptor set was obtained from a woman in her late teens or twenties in good health and CMV-seropositive. The CDR3 runs from the conserved cysteine through the conserved F or W. The order of the fields is D gene, J gene, V gene, clone size, CDR3 DNA, CDR3 protein. A D gene is named only where the DNA matches it firmly. Only part of the rows carry a size: once, few, many, or a class if the clone is expanded.

>TRBD2|TRBJ2-5|TRBV4-1|-
TGCGCCAGCAGCCAAGAACTCTGGGCTAGCGGGTCGTCGGATGAGACCCAGTACTTC
CASSQELWASGSSDETQYF
>TRBD2|TRBJ2-1|TRBV4-1|-
TGCGCCAGCAGCCCCCTAGCGGGGGCTTACAATGAGCAGTTCTTC
CASSPLAGAYNEQFF
>-|TRBJ1-1|TRBV4-1|-
TGCGCCAGCAGCCTCCGGGACACGAACACTGAAGCTTTCTTT
CASSLRDTNTEAFF
>TRBD2|TRBJ2-1|TRBV9|-
TGTGCCAGCAGCGGGGGGGGGACTAGAAGAAGCTATGAGCAGTTCTTC
CASSGGGTRRSYEQFF
>-|TRBJ2-3|TRBV2|-
TGTGCCAGCAGGGCTTCAGGGGTTAACCCTTGGGAGTATTTT
CASRASGVNPWEYF
>TRBD2|TRBJ2-5|TRBV25-1|-
TGTGCCAGCAGTGACCCGGGACTAGCGGGGGGGTACCAAGAGACCCAGTACTTC
CASSDPGLAGGYQETQYF
>-|TRBJ1-2|TRBV5-5|-
TGTGCCAGCAGCCCAGTTTTAACAGGGTATGGCTACACCTTC
CASSPVLTGYGYTF
>TRBD1|TRBJ2-1|TRBV7-9|few
TGTTCCAGCAGCTTTACTAGGACGAGTTGGACAGGGGAGGGCAATGAGCAGTTCTTC
CSSSFTRTSWTGEGNEQFF
>TRBD1|TRBJ1-1|TRBV27|-
TGTGCCAGCAGTCTAAGACAGGGGGCCATGAACACTGAAGCTTTCTTT
CASSLRQGAMNTEAFF
>-|TRBJ2-4|TRBV30|-
TGTGCCTGGAGTAGGGGTACCAAAAACATTCAGTACTTC
CAWSRGTKNIQYF
>-|TRBJ1-5|TRBV30|-
TGTGCCTGGAGTATCCGGGACAATCAGCCCCAGCATTTT
CAWSIRDNQPQHF
>-|TRBJ2-3|TRBV7-2|-
TGTGCCAGCAGCACCAGACGGGGGGCCCTAGATACGCAGTATTTT
CASSTRRGALDTQYF
>TRBD1|TRBJ2-1|TRBV4-1|-
TGCGCCAGCAGCCAAGATTGGGACAGGGGAACCTACAATGAGCAGTTCTTC
CASSQDWDRGTYNEQFF
>TRBD1|TRBJ2-5|TRBV27|-
TGTGCCAGCAGTTTATTCATCGGGACAGAAGAGACCCAGTACTTC
CASSLFIGTEETQYF
>TRBD1|TRBJ2-5|TRBV6-1|-
TGTGCCAGCAGTGACCATCAGGGGGCCCGCGAGACCCAGTACTTC
CASSDHQGARETQYF
>-|TRBJ2-1|TRBV19|-
TGTGCCAGTAGTATAGTCCGAGAACAGAAACACCCGAATGAGCAGTTCTTC
CASSIVREQKHPNEQFF
>TRBD2|TRBJ2-7|TRBV18|-
TGTGCCAGCTCCCTGCAGGAGACTAGCGTTTCCGAGCAGTACTTC
CASSLQETSVSEQYF
>-|TRBJ2-2|TRBV28|-
TGTGCCAGCAGTACCGCGGGGTTCGGGGAGCTGTTTTTT
CASSTAGFGELFF
>-|TRBJ2-4|TRBV12-5|-
TGTGCTACCCGGAGCTCGGCACGGGAAAACATTCAGTACTTC
CATRSSARENIQYF
>TRBD2|TRBJ2-4|TRBV18|few
TGTGCCAGCTCACCAACTAGCGGGGGGGCTTCGGGCATTCAGTACTTC
CASSPTSGGASGIQYF
>TRBD1|TRBJ2-1|TRBV5-1|-
TGCGCCAGCAGGCCCGGGACAGGGGATGAGCAGTTCTTC
CASRPGTGDEQFF
>TRBD2|TRBJ2-1|TRBV6-6|-
TGTGCCAGCAGTTACTCGAGGGGACTAGCGAATGAGCAGTTCTTC
CASSYSRGLANEQFF
>TRBD2|TRBJ2-2|TRBV30|-
TGTGCCTGGAGTGTAGCGGGGGGGGTCGGGGAGCTGTTTTTT
CAWSVAGGVGELFF
>TRBD2|TRBJ2-1|TRBV7-2|-
TGTGCCAGCAGCCAATTGACTAGCGGGTCAGTGCAGTTCTTC
CASSQLTSGSVQFF
>-|TRBJ2-7|TRBV25-1|-
TGTGCCAGCAATGACCGGGGGACCTACGAGCAGTACTTC
CASNDRGTYEQYF